This TCR beta chain appears in the sequencing data of a study of molecular identifiers for immune sequencing clone quantification. Study conclusions and caveats: Clones that exceeded 20 RNA copies held over 99% of effector molecules, yet under 1% in naive cells. Underestimation of highly expanded clone sizes could arise where identical TCR molecules share a barcode. Reportedly, one cell's Jurkat TCR RNA was detected within 1,100,000 naive CD8 cells.

TCRdb reprocessed the PCR reads with MiXCR, giving one entry per CDR3 protein. This sample yields hundreds of thousands of distinct CDR3 sequences, of which 20% to 25% are seen a single time; 0.81% belongs to the top ten. When naive CD8 T cells were sorted, they were gated as CD8+CD4-CCR7+CD45RA+. The V end was cut by 5 bases, the J end by 3 bases, with 20 bases between. The CDR3 loop spans 16 amino acids. The germline CDR1 and CDR2 sequences are SGHTA and FQGNSA. This clonotype was counted ten times or more. Its matching antigen is unknown. The V and J genes are TRBV7-2 and TRBJ2-7; the D call may be TRBD1 or TRBD2 (5 bases each). Sequenced material: naive CD8+ T cells from blood, with Jurkat cell RNA spiked in. The subset: FACS-sorted CD8+CD4-CCR7+CD45RA+ naive T cells. This sequence was found in a human donor in good health. Some libraries in this study had Jurkat cell RNA spiked in. The CDR3 bases are TGTGCCAGCAGCCCAGGGACGGCGTACAGCTACTACGAGCAGTACTTC. Protein product: CASSPGTAYSYYEQYF.